The 21 T cell receptor beta chains below all came from one sample that was sequenced in a study of CD8 T cells in ankylosing spondylitis. One entry per CDR3 protein, called by TCRdb with MiXCR from the 5' RACE reads. The profile shows 150,000 to 200,000 distinct CDR3 sequences, 18% of them singletons. The sample taken for sequencing was blood, either unsorted or a sorted T cell fraction (not recorded which). Receptors originate from a male donor aged 5 to 29 with ankylosing spondylitis or in good health (not recorded which).

This clonotype came up many times. This chain uses TRBV20-1 with TRBJ2-6, with a possible D match to TRBD2 (5 bases). V gave up 3 bases and J gave up 0 bases, with 12 bases separating them. This CDR3 is built from 16 residues. Germline assignment: CDR1 DFQATT and CDR2 SNEGSKA (reference sequence). This chain's CDR3 is CSARIGGSSGANVLTF. CDR3 coding DNA: TGCAGTGCTAGGATCGGAGGCAGCTCTGGGGCCAACGTCCTGACTTTC.

This clonotype has a count of ten or more. In DNA, the CDR3 is TGTGCCAGCAGTTTAGGTGGGACAGGGACCCCAGGTGAGCAGTTCTTC. It encodes CASSLGGTGTPGEQFF. The chain combines TRBV12-3 or TRBV12-4 with TRBJ2-1; 9 nucleotides match TRBD1. The CDR3 covers 16 residues. V lost 1 base and J lost 9; bases outside the gene matches: 10.

The CDR3 loop reads CAIGGGGPHEQFF. CDR3 coding DNA: TGTGCCATCGGCGGCGGAGGGCCCCATGAGCAGTTCTTC. The genes are TRBV10-3 and TRBJ2-1, with D perhaps TRBD2 (6 bases). CDR1 is ENHRY and CDR2 is SYGVKD in the germline V gene. CDR3 length: 13 residues. Trimming stripped 8 bases from V and 8 bases from J, with 16 bases between.

The chain has TRBV12-3 or TRBV12-4 and TRBJ2-7, with no clear D. CDR3 size: 12 residues. V shed 6 bases and J shed 7 bases, with 13 bases lying between them. CDR3 in amino acids: CASSVDQIEQYF. As DNA, the CDR3 is TGTGCCAGCAGCGTCGACCAGATTGAGCAGTACTTC.

The chain uses TRBV7-9 and TRBJ2-5; D is ambiguous. The CDR3 runs to 12 residues. Per the germline V gene, CDR1 is SEHNR and CDR2 is FQNEAQ (reference sequence). The V gene lost 8 bases and the J gene lost 5 bases, with 12 bases spanning the gap. Here the CDR3 DNA reads TGTGCCAGCGGAAGTTTGGCGGAGACCCAGTACTTC. Its translation is CASGSLAETQYF.

In its sample, this clonotype was seen many times. The rearrangement links TRBV12-3 or TRBV12-4 to TRBJ2-5, with D uncertain. The length of the CDR3 is 13 residues. The V and J ends lost 3 bases and 1 base respectively, with 6 bases between them. CDR3 loop: CASSFGLQETQYF. As DNA, the CDR3 is TGTGCCAGCAGTTTTGGGCTCCAAGAGACCCAGTACTTC.

The chain couples TRBV6-2 or TRBV6-3 to TRBJ2-3; 10 nucleotides align to TRBD2. Unmatched junction bases numbered 3, after V lost 0 bases and J lost 3 bases. This CDR3 spans 16 amino acids. Germline lookup yields CDR1 MNHEY and CDR2 SVGEGT. CDR3 sequence (DNA): TGTGCCAGCAGTTACTCAGCGGGAGGGGAGACAGATACGCAGTATTTT. Translated: CASSYSAGGETDTQYF.

This clonotype was recorded many times. This chain links TRBV10-3 with TRBJ2-5; unclear D gene. Germline values: CDR1 ENHRY, CDR2 SYGVKD. The CDR3 has 14 residues. The V and J ends lost 1 base and 1 base respectively, with 7 bases between them. The chain's CDR3 is CAISEFATQETQYF. The CDR3 DNA follows: TGTGCCATCAGTGAGTTCGCCACCCAAGAGACCCAGTACTTC.

Ten or more counts support this clonotype. The J gene is TRBJ2-2, the V gene TRBV6-1; 10 bases line up with TRBD2. The CDR3 consists of 16 residues. The trim removed 7 bases at V and 7 bases at J, leaving 12 bases unmatched. Germline values: CDR1 MNHNS, CDR2 SASEGT. CDR3 sequence: CASIVAGGTWGGELFF. The DNA for the CDR3 is TGTGCCAGCATTGTAGCGGGAGGAACCTGGGGCGGGGAGCTGTTTTTT.

This clonotype was seen at least ten times. This sequence joins TRBV4-3 and TRBJ2-1; D not resolved. This CDR3 contains 16 residues. Germline V gene sequence: CDR1 LGHNA, CDR2 YSLEER. Trimming stripped 0 bases from V and 0 bases from J, with 9 bases between. The CDR3 region is CASSQDWISSYNEQFF. CDR3 DNA: TGCGCCAGCAGCCAAGATTGGATTAGCTCCTACAATGAGCAGTTCTTC.

This clonotype was picked up many times. The rearrangement joins TRBV7-9 to TRBJ1-1, with D uncertain. This CDR3 comprises 19 residues. V was shortened by 4 bases and J by 2 bases, with 26 bases between the two germline ends. CDR1 and CDR2 from the germline V gene are SEHNR and FQNEAQ (reference sequence). In DNA, the CDR3 is TGTGCCAGCAGCTCCGAATTCTTCCTGAGGGTACTTTCCAACACTGAAGCTTTCTTT. Encoded protein: CASSSEFFLRVLSNTEAFF.

The sample holds many counts of this clonotype. This chain joins TRBV6-5 and TRBJ2-5; D may correspond to TRBD1 or TRBD2 (5 bases each). This CDR3 spans 13 amino acids. Germline V gives CDR1 MNHEY, CDR2 SVGAGI. The V and J ends lost 2 bases and 3 bases respectively, with 7 bases between them. In DNA form, the CDR3 reads TGTGCCAGCAGTTACGGGGGAAAAGAGACCCAGTACTTC. Its translation is CASSYGGKETQYF.

The rearrangement links TRBV20-1 to TRBJ2-5; no definite D call. Trimming cost V 1 base and J 3 bases, with 6 bases left between them. This CDR3 region has 12 residues. Germline V gene lookup returns CDR1 DFQATT and CDR2 SNEGSKA (reference sequence). The CDR3 protein is CSARGPEETQYF. In DNA, the CDR3 is TGCAGTGCTAGAGGCCCGGAAGAGACCCAGTACTTC.

This clonotype was detected only a few times. CDR3 in DNA: TGTGCCAGCAGTAAGGGACTCCCAGACTCCACAGATACGCAGTATTTT. It is translated as CASSKGLPDSTDTQYF. This rearrangement joins TRBV6-2 or TRBV6-3 to TRBJ2-3; D is perhaps TRBD2 (6 bases). Trimming pared 5 bases from V and 2 bases from J, leaving 17 bases between. The CDR3 length is 16 residues. Germline V gene lookup returns CDR1 MNHEY and CDR2 SVGEGT.

This clonotype came up many times. The chain couples TRBV6-5 to TRBJ2-5, with 8 positions matching TRBD2. The CDR3 extends over 17 amino acids. With 0 bases clipped from V and 5 bases from J, the junction kept 11 bases outside the gene matches. CDR1 and CDR2 (germline): MNHEY, SVGAGI. CDR3 protein: CASSYSTGTSNAETQYF. In nucleotides, the CDR3 is TGTGCCAGCAGTTACTCCACCGGGACTAGTAATGCGGAGACCCAGTACTTC.

This clonotype has at least ten counts. The gene calls are TRBV29-1 and TRBJ2-2; D is perhaps TRBD1 (6 bases). The ends were cut back, 6 bases at V and 0 bases at J, with 8 bases in the middle. This CDR3 is built from 13 residues. The V gene's germline CDR1 is SQVTM and CDR2 ANQGSEA. CDR3 sequence (DNA): TGCAGCGTGGGGACAACGAACACCGGGGAGCTGTTTTTT. This sequence encodes CSVGTTNTGELFF.

The CDR3 spells CASSLGIRTGTYEQYF. The CDR3 DNA sequence: TGTGCCAGCAGTTTAGGGATACGGACCGGAACCTACGAGCAGTACTTC. The chain links TRBV27 to TRBJ2-7; D call uncertain. The CDR3 sequence is 16 residues long. Germline V gene data show CDR1 as MNHEY and CDR2 as SMNVEV (reference sequence). Trimming removed 2 bases at V and 2 bases at J, with 16 bases between.

The chain couples TRBV20-1 to TRBJ2-1, with D uncertain. Trimming cost V 2 bases and J 6 bases, with 8 bases left between them. The germline V gene has CDR1 DFQATT and CDR2 SNEGSKA (reference sequence). The CDR3 contains 12 residues. CDR3 sequence reads: CSARRSPNEQFF. The DNA for the CDR3 is TGCAGTGCTAGACGGAGCCCCAATGAGCAGTTCTTC.

This clonotype was observed at least ten times. The rearrangement uses TRBV27 and TRBJ2-1, with D possibly being TRBD1 (6 bases). Germline values: CDR1 MNHEY, CDR2 SMNVEV (reference sequence). The CDR3 is made up of 17 amino acids. Trimming stripped 4 bases from V and 5 bases from J, with 21 bases between. DNA for the CDR3: TGTGCCAGCAGTTGGTGGGGGCCAACAGGAGAAGACAATGAGCAGTTCTTC. It is translated as CASSWWGPTGEDNEQFF.

The sample holds many counts of this clonotype. The V gene is TRBV12-3 or TRBV12-4, the J gene TRBJ2-7; 7 bases are shared with TRBD1. The CDR3 is made up of 15 amino acids. J lost 2 bases, V lost 6 bases, and 10 bases had no gene match. The CDR3 DNA sequence: TGTGCCAGCAGCTTATCCCAGGGGACAGCCTACGAGCAGTACTTC. It encodes CASSLSQGTAYEQYF.

This clonotype was picked up many times. The chain joins TRBV11-3 to TRBJ2-1; no clear D gene. Looked up from germline, CDR1 is SGHNT and CDR2 is YENEEA. The CDR3 sequence is 13 residues long. V lost 1 base and J lost 8, with 9 bases in between. As DNA, the CDR3 is TGTGCCAGCAGCTTAGTAACGATAGATGAGCAGTTCTTC. Encoded protein: CASSLVTIDEQFF.